These T cell receptor beta chains were read from a single sample in a study of cytomegalovirus exposure and HLA in healthy donors. Only in-frame clones appear in the TCRdb table, and some are missing; sequencing was by immunoSEQ multiplex PCR. Of about 130,000 clones listed, 65% to 80% are singletons. Sequencing used PBMCs. The receptors come from a male donor in good health and CMV-seropositive. CDR3s include the opening cysteine and the closing phenylalanine or tryptophan. A D gene is named only where the DNA matches it firmly. For some rows the clone size is stated as once, few or many, or as a class when expanded; others skip it.

j_call | d_call | clone_size | v_call | cdr3_aa | cdr3_nt
TRBJ1-2 | NA | NA | TRBV6-4 | CASSSGWGGNYGYTF | TGTGCCAGCAGCTCCGGATGGGGGGGAAACTATGGCTACACCTTC
TRBJ2-3 | NA | NA | TRBV9 | CASSALEADTQYF | TGTGCCAGCAGCGCCCTAGAAGCAGATACGCAGTATTTT
TRBJ1-2 | TRBD1 | NA | TRBV7-2 | CASSFLQGAVHGYTF | TGTGCCAGCAGCTTCCTACAGGGGGCTGTTCATGGCTACACCTTC
TRBJ2-3 | TRBD2 | NA | TRBV10-3 | CAISELGLAGTDTQYF | TGTGCCATCAGTGAGCTGGGACTAGCGGGCACAGATACGCAGTATTTT
TRBJ2-6 | NA | NA | TRBV7-8 | CASSLVGVSGANGLTF | TGTGCCAGCAGCTTAGTCGGTGTCTCTGGGGCCAACGGCCTGACTTTC
TRBJ2-1 | NA | NA | TRBV28 | CASGTGDEQFF | TGTGCCAGCGGAACGGGAGATGAGCAGTTCTTC
TRBJ2-2 | TRBD1 | NA | TRBV28 | CASSFSGQGVAGELFF | TGTGCCAGCAGTTTTTCCGGACAGGGCGTAGCCGGGGAGCTGTTTTTT
TRBJ2-7 | NA | NA | TRBV19 | CASSPGGLSYEQYF | TGTGCCAGTAGCCCCGGCGGGCTCTCCTACGAGCAGTACTTC
TRBJ2-1 | NA | NA | TRBV28 | CASSPHPGYSSYNEQFF | TGTGCCAGCAGTCCCCACCCGGGGTACAGCTCCTACAATGAGCAGTTCTTC
TRBJ2-1 | TRBD1 | NA | TRBV5-8 | CASSGKDRVRNEQFF | TGTGCCAGCAGCGGAAAGGACAGGGTAAGAAATGAGCAGTTCTTC
TRBJ2-4 | TRBD1 | NA | TRBV5-6 | CASSARDSLAKNSQYF | TGTGCCAGCAGCGCCCGGGACAGTCTAGCCAAAAACAGTCAGTACTTC
TRBJ1-2 | NA | few | TRBV4-2 | CASSQDRDTYGYTF | TGTGCCAGCAGCCAAGACAGAGACACTTATGGCTACACCTTC
TRBJ2-7 | TRBD1 | NA | TRBV5-4 | CASSWDRGIGAREQYF | TGTGCCAGCAGCTGGGACAGGGGGATAGGGGCGCGCGAGCAGTACTTC
TRBJ2-2 | TRBD2 | NA | TRBV6-1 | CVGSGLPNTGELFF | TGTGTCGGCTCGGGACTACCGAACACCGGGGAGCTGTTTTTT
TRBJ2-5 | NA | once | TRBV7-8 | CASSLRWDIPETQYF | TGTGCCAGCAGCTTACGTTGGGACATTCCGGAGACCCAGTACTTC
TRBJ1-5 | NA | NA | TRBV5-6 | CASSLRGSASNQPQHF | TGTGCCAGCAGCTTGCGAGGGTCCGCAAGCAATCAGCCCCAGCATTTT
TRBJ2-5 | TRBD2 | NA | TRBV11-2 | CASSLPGPGGQYF | TGTGCCAGCAGCCTGCCCGGCCCGGGGGGCCAGTACTTC
TRBJ2-7 | TRBD2 | NA | TRBV11-3 | CASSDGGENEQYF | TGTGCCAGCAGCGACGGGGGGGAGAACGAGCAGTACTTC
TRBJ1-1 | NA | NA | TRBV15 | CATSRGDGVRAFF | TGTGCCACCAGCAGAGGCGACGGGGTTCGGGCTTTCTTT
TRBJ2-7 | NA | NA | TRBV6-6 | CASSRTDDYEQYF | TGTGCCAGCAGCCGGACAGATGACTACGAGCAGTACTTC